Described below is a single T cell receptor (beta chain) sequence and its context. The antigen is unknown. This record comes from a study of post-analysis software for immune sequencing data. Study-wide context: Relapsing-remitting, secondary progressive and progressive-relapsing forms of multiple sclerosis all featured among disease courses. Findings and caveats of the study: Controls had lower frequencies than patients of roughly five TRBV segments, which included TRBV5-6, TRBV5-1 and TRBV20-1.

TCR beta cDNA libraries included unique molecular identifiers. MiXCR, applied by TCRdb to the PCR reads, yields one record per CDR3 protein. The top ten clones hold over 4% of a sample with 750,000 to 950,000 distinct CDR3 sequences, about 50% of them seen once. CDR1 and CDR2 (germline): MNHEY, SMNVEV (reference sequence). Unmatched junction bases numbered 6, after V lost 7 bases and J lost 4 bases. This CDR3 has 15 residues. The J gene is TRBJ2-3, the V gene TRBV27; 12 bases map to TRBD2. The TCR sequence derives from a girl aged 5-17 years with multiple sclerosis. Sequenced input: blood. The CDR3 sequence is CASTTTSGRPDTQYF. The DNA for the CDR3 is TGTGCCAGCACCACGACTAGCGGGAGACCAGATACGCAGTATTTT.